The rows below give T cell receptor beta chains drawn from one sample of a study of cytomegalovirus exposure and HLA in healthy donors. The method was immunoSEQ multiplex PCR; TCRdb's version includes in-frame clones alone and lacks a portion of them. This sample has 80,000 to 100,000 clones, with about three quarters found just once. The sequenced sample consisted of PBMCs. The source is a man aged 35-49 years in good health and CMV-seronegative. CDR3s leave out the opening cysteine and the closing phenylalanine or tryptophan. Not all rows give a size; the values are once, few, many and, for expanded clones, a class.

cdr3_aa: ASSFGQGNYGYT; j_call: TRBJ1-2; clone_size: NA; v_call: TRBV6-5
cdr3_aa: ASSAVQETQY; j_call: TRBJ2-5; clone_size: NA; v_call: TRBV6-1
cdr3_aa: ASSLSGNYGYT; j_call: TRBJ1-2; clone_size: NA; v_call: TRBV5-5
cdr3_aa: ASSQEGARLVYEQY; j_call: TRBJ2-7; clone_size: NA; v_call: TRBV4-1
cdr3_aa: ASSDRGGPGVSNQPQH; j_call: TRBJ1-5; clone_size: NA; v_call: TRBV6-1
cdr3_aa: ARSLAGPWNNNSPLH; j_call: TRBJ1-6; clone_size: NA; v_call: TRBV5-3
cdr3_aa: ASSSGSYNEQF; j_call: TRBJ2-1; clone_size: NA; v_call: TRBV7-2
cdr3_aa: ASSAGVGTPYNEQF; j_call: TRBJ2-1; clone_size: NA; v_call: TRBV9
cdr3_aa: SVEASGNTDTQY; j_call: TRBJ2-3; clone_size: NA; v_call: TRBV29-1
cdr3_aa: SVAGDSNQPQH; j_call: TRBJ1-5; clone_size: NA; v_call: TRBV29-1
cdr3_aa: SVGKDSYNEQF; j_call: TRBJ2-1; clone_size: NA; v_call: TRBV29-1
cdr3_aa: ASSFGAGGSGANVLT; j_call: TRBJ2-6; clone_size: few; v_call: TRBV7-9
cdr3_aa: ASRDSGTGASPLH; j_call: TRBJ1-6; clone_size: NA; v_call: TRBV28
cdr3_aa: ASSFGTGTNYGYT; j_call: TRBJ1-2; clone_size: NA; v_call: TRBV5-6
cdr3_aa: SGRQGASFTEAF; j_call: TRBJ1-1; clone_size: NA; v_call: TRBV29-1
cdr3_aa: ASSESQGGTQY; j_call: TRBJ2-5; clone_size: NA; v_call: TRBV6-1
cdr3_aa: ASSLEGSTQY; j_call: TRBJ2-3; clone_size: NA; v_call: TRBV11-3
cdr3_aa: ASRAGFLQETQY; j_call: TRBJ2-5; clone_size: NA; v_call: TRBV6-5
cdr3_aa: ASRLRQAPYGYT; j_call: TRBJ1-2; clone_size: NA; v_call: TRBV6-1
cdr3_aa: ASSLSNNEQF; j_call: TRBJ2-1; clone_size: few; v_call: TRBV5-4
cdr3_aa: ASSPDRGGNQPQH; j_call: TRBJ1-5; clone_size: NA; v_call: TRBV18
cdr3_aa: ASSFGADRGLNSPLH; j_call: TRBJ1-6; clone_size: few; v_call: TRBV5-1
cdr3_aa: ASSLFDRGATEAF; j_call: TRBJ1-1; clone_size: NA; v_call: TRBV7-8
cdr3_aa: ASTGQGVTDTQY; j_call: TRBJ2-3; clone_size: once; v_call: TRBV28
cdr3_aa: ASSESWTGGPQH; j_call: TRBJ1-5; clone_size: NA; v_call: TRBV25-1
cdr3_aa: ASSGPGQGVGYGYT; j_call: TRBJ1-2; clone_size: NA; v_call: TRBV7-2
cdr3_aa: ASSLNTGELF; j_call: TRBJ2-2; clone_size: NA; v_call: TRBV28
cdr3_aa: ASSPGRHQNTEAF; j_call: TRBJ1-1; clone_size: NA; v_call: TRBV18
cdr3_aa: ASSLKNSIGQGNKNSPLH; j_call: TRBJ1-6; clone_size: few; v_call: TRBV11-3
cdr3_aa: ASSQDRGSREGEAF; j_call: TRBJ1-1; clone_size: NA; v_call: TRBV14
cdr3_aa: ATSTGLSSYNEQF; j_call: TRBJ2-1; clone_size: NA; v_call: TRBV15
cdr3_aa: ASSPRGLGTDTQY; j_call: TRBJ2-3; clone_size: few; v_call: TRBV9
cdr3_aa: ASSPDRANQPQH; j_call: TRBJ1-5; clone_size: NA; v_call: TRBV6-5
cdr3_aa: ASSSGSTTEAF; j_call: TRBJ1-1; clone_size: NA; v_call: TRBV27
cdr3_aa: ASSRGQQGEKLF; j_call: TRBJ1-4; clone_size: few; v_call: TRBV6-5
cdr3_aa: ASSDHKPGTANQPQH; j_call: TRBJ1-5; clone_size: NA; v_call: TRBV6-4
cdr3_aa: AWKDRGGSYEQY; j_call: TRBJ2-7; clone_size: NA; v_call: TRBV30
cdr3_aa: ASSEEEDWNTEAF; j_call: TRBJ1-1; clone_size: NA; v_call: TRBV2
cdr3_aa: ASSDGLAGDEQF; j_call: TRBJ2-1; clone_size: NA; v_call: TRBV6-4
cdr3_aa: ASSPKGMNTEAF; j_call: TRBJ1-1; clone_size: NA; v_call: TRBV18
cdr3_aa: ATSKGHDRNEQY; j_call: NA; clone_size: NA; v_call: TRBV15
cdr3_aa: ASGQGSSRNTEAF; j_call: TRBJ1-1; clone_size: NA; v_call: TRBV12-5
cdr3_aa: ASSDYRTGSTEAF; j_call: TRBJ1-1; clone_size: NA; v_call: TRBV6-1
cdr3_aa: ASSWGGRNSGANVLT; j_call: TRBJ2-6; clone_size: NA; v_call: TRBV4-1
cdr3_aa: ASSPVGRGGNTDTQY; j_call: TRBJ2-3; clone_size: NA; v_call: TRBV7-9
cdr3_aa: ASQLRGLNTEAF; j_call: TRBJ1-1; clone_size: NA; v_call: TRBV2
cdr3_aa: ASSSSRGFEQF; j_call: TRBJ2-1; clone_size: NA; v_call: TRBV7-8
cdr3_aa: ASSVDYRGSDYEQY; j_call: TRBJ2-7; clone_size: NA; v_call: TRBV9